The next 15 T cell receptor beta chains were all read from a single sample in a study of cytomegalovirus exposure and HLA in healthy donors. Generated by immunoSEQ multiplex PCR, the TCRdb table keeps only in-frame clones and is missing some. This sample has 110,000 or so clones; about 85% occur once, and the top ten carry 2.1%. The sequenced sample consisted of PBMCs. The receptor set was obtained from a woman in her thirties in good health and CMV-seronegative.

This chain links TRBV4-1 with TRBJ2-3, with D possibly TRBD2 on 5 matching bases. Trimming shortened V by 3 bases and J by 1 base, and 14 bases separated the two germline ends. There are 16 residues in the CDR3. Germline CDR1 and CDR2: MGHRA and YSYEKL. The CDR3 coding sequence is TGCGCCAGCAGCCAGCCTACTAGAGGGCGCACAGATACGCAGTATTTT. Translated, it gives CASSQPTRGRTDTQYF.

This chain joins TRBV5-5 and TRBJ1-4; TRBD1 is a possible D gene (5 bases). This CDR3 has 17 amino acids. The germline V and J ends were trimmed by 4 bases and 2 bases, with 18 bases remaining between them. CDR1 and CDR2 from the germline V gene are SGHKS and YYEKEE (reference sequence). The CDR3 region is CASSPAGLPGTNEKLFF. CDR3 sequence (DNA): TGTGCCAGCAGCCCGGCGGGACTCCCCGGCACTAATGAAAAACTGTTTTTT.

The J gene is TRBJ2-7, the V gene TRBV5-4, with 9 bases matching TRBD2. The CDR3 spans 13 residues. From germline, CDR1 is SGHNT and CDR2 YYREEE (reference sequence). V lost 2 bases, J lost 3 bases, and 0 bases stayed unmatched. CDR3 protein: CASSFSGGYEQYF. CDR3 DNA: TGTGCCAGCAGCTTTAGCGGGGGCTACGAGCAGTACTTC.

The chain combines TRBV7-6 with TRBJ2-5; D is unresolved. In germline, CDR1 is SGHVS, CDR2 FNYEAQ. This CDR3 comprises 13 residues. Trimming took off 3 bases at V and 2 bases at J, with 7 bases between the two ends. The CDR3 loop is CASSFLTQETQYF. CDR3 coding DNA: TGTGCCAGCAGCTTCCTTACACAAGAGACCCAGTACTTC.

The V gene is TRBV28, the J gene TRBJ1-1, with TRBD1 matching 8 bases. CDR1 and CDR2 (germline): MDHEN, SYDVKM. V was pared by 3 bases and J by 5 bases, with 8 bases of the junction left unmatched. This CDR3 is 15 amino acids long. The CDR3 is CASSFGRGRGTEAFF. For the CDR3, the DNA is TGTGCCAGCAGTTTCGGCAGGGGGCGGGGGACTGAAGCTTTCTTT.

This rearrangement joins TRBV5-1 to TRBJ2-1, with D tentatively TRBD1 (6 bases). V dropped 1 base and J dropped 8 bases, with 13 bases sitting between them. The germline V gene encodes CDR1 SGHRS and CDR2 YFSETQ. The CDR3 length is 14 residues. DNA of the CDR3: TGCGCCAGCAGCTTGTACAGGGATAAGGATGAGCAGTTCTTC. This sequence encodes CASSLYRDKDEQFF.

The J gene is TRBJ2-7, the V gene TRBV7-2; TRBD2 matches at 7 bases. Germline CDR1 and CDR2: SGHTA and FQGNSA. The V segment lost 5 bases and the J segment 0 bases; nucleotides outside the gene matches: 7. CDR3 length: 15 amino acids. CDR3 region: CASSPWPGGSYEQYF. Written as DNA, the CDR3 is TGTGCCAGCAGCCCTTGGCCGGGGGGCTCCTACGAGCAGTACTTC. Full variable domain (outside the CDR3, taken from reference TRBV7-2 and TRBJ2-7): GAGVSQSPSNKVTEKGKDVELRCDPISGHTALYWYRQSLGQGLEFLIYFQGNSAPDKSGLPSDRFSAERTGGSVSTLTIQRTQQEDSAVYLCASSPWPGGSYEQYFGPGTRLTVT.

CDR3 nucleotide sequence: TGTGCCAGCAGCGGGGACAGAGAAGAGACCCAGTACTTC. It is translated as CASSGDREETQYF. This chain joins TRBV6-8 and TRBJ2-5; 7 bases match TRBD1. The CDR3 has 13 amino acids. The V gene's germline CDR1 is MNHGY and CDR2 SAAAGT. Germline trimming cut 6 bases from V and 3 bases from J; bases unmatched to any gene: 4.

The gene calls are TRBV2 and TRBJ1-6; 9 nucleotides line up with TRBD1. The CDR3 spans 15 residues. Looked up from germline, CDR1 is SNHLY and CDR2 is FYNNEI. Losses at the gene ends were 7 bases for V and 3 bases for J; bases not matched to a gene: 4. In DNA form, the CDR3 reads TGTGCCAGCATAGAGGACAGGGGCTATAATTCACCCCTCCACTTT. It is translated as CASIEDRGYNSPLHF.

The rearrangement joins TRBV23-1 to TRBJ1-1; unclear D gene. TRBV23-1 falls under the ORF class, with uncertain function. There are 14 residues in the CDR3. V shed 0 bases and J shed 3 bases, with 8 bases lying between them. The CDR3 reads CASSQSHGYTEAFF. CDR3 in DNA: TGCGCCAGCAGTCAATCCCACGGGTACACTGAAGCTTTCTTT.

The V call is TRBV6-1, the J call TRBJ1-1, with TRBD1 identical over 9 bases. The trim removed 4 bases at V and 1 base at J, leaving 4 bases unmatched. Germline CDR1 is MNHNS and CDR2 is SASEGT. This CDR3 spans 15 amino acids. The DNA of the CDR3 is TGTGCCAGCAGTGGACCGGGACAGGGGAACACTGAAGCTTTCTTT. Encoded protein: CASSGPGQGNTEAFF.

The rearrangement links TRBV5-4 to TRBJ1-2; 11 bases fit TRBD1. This CDR3 is 14 amino acids long. The ends lost 4 bases at V and 3 bases at J; junction bases unmatched: 2. Germline V gene lookup returns CDR1 SGHNT and CDR2 YYREEE (reference sequence). For the CDR3, the DNA is TGTGCCAGCAGCAGGGACAGGGGGGACTATGGCTACACCTTC. It encodes CASSRDRGDYGYTF. The variable domain in full, completed from reference TRBV5-4 and TRBJ1-2, reads ETGVTQSPTHLIKTRGQQVTLRCSSQSGHNTVSWYQQALGQGPQFIFQYYREEENGRGNFPPRFSGLQFPNYSSELNVNALELDDSALYLCASSRDRGDYGYTFGSGTRLTVV.

The chain recombines TRBV7-8 with TRBJ1-4, with TRBD1 matching over 7 bases. This CDR3 is 17 amino acids long. Germline CDR1 reads SGHVS; CDR2 reads FQNEAQ. V lost 4 bases and J lost 4; bases outside the gene matches: 12. The CDR3 spells CASSSRRGGPRNEKLFF. The CDR3 nucleotides are TGTGCCAGCAGCTCCCGTCGAGGGGGCCCACGTAATGAAAAACTGTTTTTT.

The chain carries TRBV30 and TRBJ2-1, with 8 bases fitting TRBD1. CDR3 length: 14 amino acids. V trimming: 2 bases; J trimming: 6 bases; junction bases outside the gene matches: 6. Germline V CDR1 and CDR2: GTSNPN, SVGIG (reference sequence). As DNA, the CDR3 is TGTGCCTGGAGTTCAGGGGGCTGGGGCAATGAGCAGTTCTTC. Amino acids: CAWSSGGWGNEQFF.

The chain is built from TRBV27 and TRBJ2-3; TRBD2 might be the D (5 bases). The ends were cut back, 7 bases at V and 4 bases at J, with 21 bases in the middle. The CDR3 has 16 amino acids. Looked up from germline, CDR1 is MNHEY and CDR2 is SMNVEV (reference sequence). CDR3 sequence: CASTPGPKEVSDTQYF. The CDR3 nucleotides read TGTGCCAGCACTCCCGGCCCAAAGGAGGTCTCAGATACGCAGTATTTT.